Each of the 28 T cell receptor beta chains below was sequenced from the same sample in a study of T cell responses to AZD1222 COVID-19 vaccine. The repertoire was sequenced with immunoSEQ multiplex PCR; TCRdb's copy has only in-frame clones and lacks some. Here the sample spans roughly 97,000 clones, 88% being singletons. The source material was peripheral blood, sampled on day 0 of AZD1222 vaccination. The receptors come from an adult in good health.

The CDR3 bases are TGTGCCTGGAGTGGGCTGGCGAACACTGAAGCTTTCTTT. Its translation is CAWSGLANTEAFF. The chain is built from TRBV30 and TRBJ1-1; no clear D gene. V was shortened by 1 base and J by 1 base, with 7 bases between the two germline ends. The germline V gene encodes CDR1 GTSNPN and CDR2 SVGIG (reference sequence). This CDR3 is 13 amino acids long.

The chain has TRBV6-5 and TRBJ2-7; D remains ambiguous. The V end lost 8 bases, the J end lost 6 bases, and 11 bases lay between the germline ends. This CDR3 has 11 amino acids. CDR1 and CDR2 from the germline V gene are MNHEY and SVGAGI. The CDR3 sequence: CASPMGFEQYF. DNA for the CDR3: TGTGCCAGCCCGATGGGGTTCGAGCAGTACTTC.

The CDR3 is CASSFSGTYYGYTF. In DNA, the CDR3 is TGTGCCAGCAGCTTTTCGGGGACTTACTATGGCTACACCTTC. The chain carries TRBV5-4 and TRBJ1-2; D perhaps matches TRBD1 (5 bases). This CDR3 spans 14 amino acids. V lost 2 bases and J lost 3, with 11 bases in between. From germline, CDR1 is SGHNT and CDR2 YYREEE (reference sequence).

This chain connects TRBV27 to TRBJ1-5, with TRBD1 matching 8 bases. V was pared by 4 bases and J by 6 bases, with 8 bases of the junction left unmatched. Germline CDR1 is MNHEY and CDR2 is SMNVEV (reference sequence). The CDR3 spans 15 residues. The CDR3 DNA is TGTGCCAGCAGTTCCCTGCAGGGGGCTCGTCAGCCCCAGCATTTT. The encoded protein is CASSSLQGARQPQHF.

The chain couples TRBV30 to TRBJ1-6; no clear D gene. V lost 2 bases, J lost 10 bases, and 9 bases lay in between. Germline CDR1 is GTSNPN and CDR2 is SVGIG (reference sequence). This CDR3 region has 12 residues. The CDR3 protein is CAWSYGVSPLHF. The DNA for the CDR3 is TGTGCCTGGAGTTATGGGGTCTCACCCCTCCACTTT. Combining the CDR3 with reference TRBV30 and TRBJ1-6 gives the whole variable domain SQTIHQWPATLVQPVGSPLSLECTVEGTSNPNLYWYRQAAGRGLQLLFYSVGIGQISSEVPQNLSASRPQDRQFILSSKKLLLSDSGFYLCAWSYGVSPLHFGNGTRLTVT.

The chain employs TRBV20-1 and TRBJ2-1; TRBD2 matches 7 bases. Trimming cost V 6 bases and J 6 bases; bases outside gene matches: 8. The CDR3 runs 13 residues. Looked up from germline, CDR1 is DFQATT and CDR2 is SNEGSKA (reference sequence). This CDR3 reads CSASSGPPNEQFF. CDR3 nucleotides: TGCAGTGCCAGTAGCGGGCCCCCCAATGAGCAGTTCTTC.

The chain couples TRBV7-2 to TRBJ2-7; no firm D call. Germline CDR1 and CDR2: SGHTA and FQGNSA. The CDR3 covers 13 residues. The V and J ends lost 0 bases and 6 bases respectively, with 9 bases between them. The CDR3 DNA sequence: TGTGCCAGCAGCTTAGCGCGAGTGGGCGAGCAGTACTTC. It translates to CASSLARVGEQYF.

V usage is TRBV25-1 and J usage is TRBJ2-5; TRBD1 might be the D (6 bases). V was shortened by 3 bases and J by 4 bases, with 9 bases between the two germline ends. CDR3 length equals 13 residues. From germline, CDR1 is MGHDK and CDR2 SYGVNS. CDR3 protein: CASSDQGRETQYF. The CDR3 bases are TGTGCCAGCAGTGACCAGGGGCGAGAGACCCAGTACTTC. Drawing the rest from reference TRBV25-1 and TRBJ2-5, the complete variable domain is EADIYQTPRYLVIGTGKKITLECSQTMGHDKMYWYQQDPGMELHLIHYSYGVNSTEKGDLSSESTVSRIRTEHFPLTLESARPSHTSQYLCASSDQGRETQYFGPGTRLLVL.

This sequence joins TRBV12-5 and TRBJ2-7; D ambiguous. Trimming took off 3 bases at V and 1 base at J, with 4 bases between the two ends. The CDR3 sequence is 12 residues long. CDR1 and CDR2 (germline): LGHNT, FRNRAP. CDR3 coding DNA: TGTGCTAGTGGTTTTAGGTCCTACGAGCAGTACTTC. It codes for CASGFRSYEQYF.

This sequence joins TRBV28 and TRBJ2-1, with 8 positions matching TRBD1. CDR3 size: 12 residues. Trimming took 10 bases from V and 5 from J; bases not matched to a gene: 4. Per the germline V gene, CDR1 is MDHEN and CDR2 is SYDVKM. CDR3 in amino acids: CATGQGNNEQFF. DNA for the CDR3: TGTGCCACCGGACAGGGAAACAATGAGCAGTTCTTC.

This clone was seen more than once but under ten times. V is TRBV6-5 and J is TRBJ1-2; TRBD1 is a possible D gene (6 bases). Per the germline V gene, CDR1 is MNHEY and CDR2 is SVGAGI. There are 12 residues in the CDR3. The V end lost 10 bases, the J end lost 5 bases, and 14 bases lay between the germline ends. The CDR3 DNA is TGTGCCACGGACCACAGGGTGTATGGCTACACCTTC. Translating it yields CATDHRVYGYTF.

This chain joins TRBV5-6 and TRBJ1-2; D gene ambiguous. Looked up from germline, CDR1 is SGHDT and CDR2 is YYEEEE. V was trimmed by 0 bases and J by 5 bases, leaving 5 bases between them. The CDR3 length is 12 residues. The CDR3 spells CASSLERYGYTF. CDR3 coding DNA: TGTGCCAGCAGCTTGGAAAGATATGGCTACACCTTC.

The J gene is TRBJ1-4, the V gene TRBV2; the D is unclear. CDR1 and CDR2 (germline): SNHLY, FYNNEI. V was cut by 7 bases and J by 5 bases, with 8 bases left in between. CDR3 length equals 12 residues. The CDR3 reads CASTTQNEKLFF. CDR3 coding DNA: TGTGCCAGCACGACACAAAATGAAAAACTGTTTTTT.

This clone was detected only once. The chain carries TRBV28 and TRBJ1-5, with D hard to call. Germline-derived CDR1 and CDR2 are MDHEN and SYDVKM. V lost 3 bases to trimming and J lost 6 bases, with 9 bases between them. The CDR3 is 13 residues long. This CDR3 reads CASSLKVAQPQHF. The CDR3 region has the DNA TGTGCCAGCAGTTTGAAGGTAGCTCAGCCCCAGCATTTT.

V gene TRBV7-2 combines with J gene TRBJ1-3; D remains ambiguous. In germline, CDR1 is SGHTA, CDR2 FQGNSA. The CDR3 consists of 16 residues. V lost 1 base and J lost 0, with 10 bases in between. CDR3 DNA: TGTGCCAGCAGCTTAGGGATTCCCGGCTCTGGAAACACCATATATTTT. This encodes CASSLGIPGSGNTIYF.

The chain uses TRBV6-5 and TRBJ2-1; D remains ambiguous. The V and J ends lost 6 bases and 7 bases respectively, with 13 bases between them. The CDR3 runs 13 residues. Germline V gives CDR1 MNHEY, CDR2 SVGAGI. In DNA form, the CDR3 reads TGTGCCAGCAGCCAGAAGAGGAGTAATGAGCAGTTCTTC. Translation gives CASSQKRSNEQFF.

The gene calls are TRBV12-3 or TRBV12-4 and TRBJ1-5; no firm D call. The CDR3 runs 12 residues. V was cut by 6 bases and J by 7 bases, with 10 bases left in between. CDR3 DNA sequence: TGTGCCAGCAGCCCTCCCGACCAGCCCCAGCATTTT. Translated, it gives CASSPPDQPQHF.

This chain connects TRBV9 to TRBJ1-2; 8 bases map to TRBD1. From germline, CDR1 is SGDLS and CDR2 YYNGEE. The CDR3 spans 14 residues. With V trimmed by 0 bases and J by 8 bases, 6 bases remained unmatched. The CDR3 reads CASSVEDRVGGYTF. The CDR3 DNA is TGTGCCAGCAGCGTAGAGGACAGGGTCGGGGGCTACACCTTC. Drawing the rest from reference TRBV9 and TRBJ1-2, the complete variable domain is DSGVTQTPKHLITATGQRVTLRCSPRSGDLSVYWYQQSLDQGLQFLIQYYNGEERAKGNILERFSAQQFPDLHSELNLSSLELGDSALYFCASSVEDRVGGYTFGSGTRLTVV.

The genes are TRBV15 and TRBJ2-5; the D gene is possibly TRBD1 (5 bases). Trimming shortened V by 1 base and J by 3 bases, and 6 bases separated the two germline ends. The length of the CDR3 is 13 residues. Per germline, CDR1 LNHNV and CDR2 YYDKDF (reference sequence). The CDR3: CATSRAREETQYF. CDR3 DNA: TGTGCCACCAGCAGAGCCAGGGAAGAGACCCAGTACTTC.

This chain connects TRBV6-6 to TRBJ1-1; D is ambiguous. Deletions cut 4 bases from V and 5 bases from J, with 8 bases between. This CDR3 contains 12 residues. Germline V gene sequence: CDR1 MNHNY, CDR2 SVGAGI (reference sequence). The CDR3 loop reads CASSLGRTEAFF. CDR3 in DNA: TGTGCCAGCAGTTTAGGGAGGACTGAAGCTTTCTTT.

This chain uses TRBV5-1 with TRBJ1-3; the D gene is possibly TRBD1 (5 bases). Germline CDR1 reads SGHRS; CDR2 reads YFSETQ. The germline V and J ends were trimmed by 1 base and 2 bases, with 7 bases remaining between them. This CDR3 spans 14 amino acids. For the CDR3, the DNA is TGCGCCAGCAGCTTGCAAGGGGCTGGAAACACCATATATTTT. This encodes CASSLQGAGNTIYF. The variable domain in full, completed from reference TRBV5-1 and TRBJ1-3, reads KAGVTQTPRYLIKTRGQQVTLSCSPISGHRSVSWYQQTPGQGLQFLFEYFSETQRNKGNFPGRFSGRQFSNSRSEMNVSTLELGDSALYLCASSLQGAGNTIYFGEGSWLTVV.

This chain uses TRBV10-3 with TRBJ2-7; D remains unclear. V was cut by 6 bases and J by 1 base, with 7 bases left in between. CDR1 is ENHRY, CDR2 SYGVKD, per germline. This CDR3 has 12 amino acids. As DNA, the CDR3 is TGTGCCATCAGCCAGGTATCCTACGAGCAGTACTTC. Translating gives CAISQVSYEQYF.

The CDR3 region is CASSARAQGVYGYTF. The CDR3 DNA sequence: TGTGCCAGCAGTGCACGAGCCCAGGGGGTTTATGGCTACACCTTC. The V gene is TRBV2, the J gene TRBJ1-2; 7 bases are shared with TRBD1. The CDR3 covers 15 residues. Looked up from germline, CDR1 is SNHLY and CDR2 is FYNNEI. Germline trimming cut 4 bases from V and 5 bases from J; bases unmatched to any gene: 10.

The chain has TRBV5-8 and TRBJ2-4; 7 nucleotides agree with TRBD1. Germline-derived CDR1 and CDR2 are SGHTS and YDEGEE. The CDR3 totals 18 residues. V gave up 0 bases and J gave up 1 base; unmatched junction bases: 10. The CDR3 sequence is CASSLGVDRENAKNIQYF. In DNA form, the CDR3 reads TGTGCCAGCAGCTTGGGTGTTGACAGGGAAAATGCCAAAAACATTCAGTACTTC.

This clone was counted a few times. This chain connects TRBV2 to TRBJ2-7, with 7 nucleotides matching TRBD2. Germline loops: CDR1 SNHLY, CDR2 FYNNEI. The CDR3 has 14 amino acids. Unmatched junction bases numbered 7, after V lost 5 bases and J lost 3 bases. CDR3 amino acids: CASSRLAANYEQYF. In DNA form, the CDR3 reads TGTGCCAGCAGTCGGCTAGCGGCGAACTACGAGCAGTACTTC. The variable domain in full, with the rest retrieved from reference TRBV2 and TRBJ2-7, is EPEVTQTPSHQVTQMGQEVILRCVPISNHLYFYWYRQILGQKVEFLVSFYNNEISEKSEIFDDQFSVERPDGSNFTLKIRSTKLEDSAMYFCASSRLAANYEQYFGPGTRLTVT.

J is TRBJ1-2 and V is TRBV14; 7 nucleotides match TRBD1. With 4 bases clipped from V and 4 bases from J, the junction kept 12 bases outside the gene matches. Per germline, CDR1 SGHDN and CDR2 FVKESK. CDR3 length: 16 amino acids. The CDR3, as DNA: TGTGCCAGCAGCCTCCCAGGACAGGAGATTTTCTATGGCTACACCTTC. Protein sequence: CASSLPGQEIFYGYTF.

This chain joins TRBV5-4 and TRBJ2-1; 9 bases match TRBD2. The V and J ends lost 3 bases and 9 bases, in that order; junction bases with no gene match: 10. The CDR3 runs 15 residues. Per the germline V gene, CDR1 is SGHNT and CDR2 is YYREEE (reference sequence). For the CDR3, the DNA is TGTGCCAGCAGCTCGAAGGGGCGGGGGGGTAGTGAGCAGTTCTTC. Protein product: CASSSKGRGGSEQFF.

The chain has TRBV3-1 (or the pseudogene TRBV3-2) and TRBJ2-7, with D possibly matching TRBD2 (5 bases). V was pared by 3 bases and J by 0 bases, with 6 bases between. CDR3 length: 13 residues. The V gene's germline CDR1 is LGHDT and CDR2 YNNKEL (reference sequence). In DNA, the CDR3 is TGTGCCAGCAGCCATCGGGGCTCCTACGAGCAGTACTTC. It is translated as CASSHRGSYEQYF.